This T cell receptor (beta chain) was recorded in a study of blood T cell repertoires in COVID-19. Study summary: T cells, B-cell-depleted T cells, or PBMCs supplied cDNA or gDNA.

The V segment lost 7 bases and the J segment 9 bases; nucleotides outside the gene matches: 16. The V gene's germline CDR1 is MGHRA and CDR2 YSYEKL. The CDR3 covers 16 residues. Clones were sequenced by immunoSEQ multiplex PCR, and TCRdb holds only the in-frame ones, with some missing. This sample has under 100,000 clones, with 90% found just once. The sequence derives from a man aged 45-60 years with acute or convalescent COVID-19. The chain combines TRBV4-1 with TRBJ2-1, with 9 nucleotides matching TRBD2. The material sequenced was peripheral blood. CDR3 in amino acids: CASTTPGLAATSEQFF. The CDR3 nucleotides are TGCGCCAGCACTACACCGGGACTAGCTGCTACAAGTGAGCAGTTCTTC.